This passage covers 2 T cell receptor beta chains from one sample sequenced in a study of beta chain features in type 1 diabetes. The study, taken as a whole, reports: Across all four CD4+ subsets, people with type 1 diabetes showed modestly shorter TCRB CDR3s.

Antigen specificity for these receptors is unknown. Investigators reverse transcribed all isolated RNA, so they sequenced expressed TCRB transcripts. The table came from immunoSEQ multiplex PCR; TCRdb's copy has only in-frame clones and leaves some out. The table records 500,000 to 800,000 clones, 9.5% to 15% of them present only once. Sequenced sample: naive CD4+ T cells from blood. Receptors were obtained from a man aged 25-45 years with type 1 diabetes.

This clone was counted a few times. The chain has TRBV11-2 and TRBJ2-3; the D gene could be TRBD1 or TRBD2 (6 bases each). Germline CDR1 is SGHAT and CDR2 is FQNNGV. V was cut by 2 bases and J by 8 bases, with 17 bases left in between. This CDR3 has 15 residues. The CDR3 protein is CASSLMEGGPITQYF. As DNA, the CDR3 is TGTGCCAGCAGCTTAATGGAGGGGGGACCGATTACGCAGTATTTT.

The genes are TRBV9 and TRBJ2-2; 11 nucleotides match TRBD1. This CDR3 has 15 amino acids. J was trimmed by 6 bases and V by 3 bases; bases with no gene match: 4. Per the germline V gene, CDR1 is SGDLS and CDR2 is YYNGEE. CDR3 sequence reads: CASSADRGLAGELFF. The CDR3 coding sequence is TGTGCCAGCAGCGCGGACAGGGGGCTTGCCGGGGAGCTGTTTTTT.